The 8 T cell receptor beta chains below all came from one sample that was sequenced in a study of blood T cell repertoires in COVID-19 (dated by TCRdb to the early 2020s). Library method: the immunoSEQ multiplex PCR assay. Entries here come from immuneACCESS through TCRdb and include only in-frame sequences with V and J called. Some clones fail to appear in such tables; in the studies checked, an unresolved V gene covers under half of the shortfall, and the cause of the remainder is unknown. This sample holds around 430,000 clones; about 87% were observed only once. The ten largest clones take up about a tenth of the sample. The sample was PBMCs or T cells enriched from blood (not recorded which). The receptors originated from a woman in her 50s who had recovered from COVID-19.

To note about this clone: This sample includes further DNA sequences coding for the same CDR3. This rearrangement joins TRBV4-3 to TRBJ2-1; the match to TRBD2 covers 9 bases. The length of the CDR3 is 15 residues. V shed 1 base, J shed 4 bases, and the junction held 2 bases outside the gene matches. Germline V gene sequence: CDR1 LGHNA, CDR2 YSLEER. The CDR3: CASSQGLAGYNEQFF. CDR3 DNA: TGCGCCAGCAGCCAAGGTCTAGCGGGGTACAATGAGCAGTTCTTC.

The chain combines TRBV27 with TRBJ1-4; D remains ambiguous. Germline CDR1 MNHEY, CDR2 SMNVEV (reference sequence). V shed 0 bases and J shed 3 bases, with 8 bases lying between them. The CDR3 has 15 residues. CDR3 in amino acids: CASSLSEAANEKLFF. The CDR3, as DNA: TGTGCCAGCAGTTTATCGGAGGCGGCTAATGAAAAACTGTTTTTT.

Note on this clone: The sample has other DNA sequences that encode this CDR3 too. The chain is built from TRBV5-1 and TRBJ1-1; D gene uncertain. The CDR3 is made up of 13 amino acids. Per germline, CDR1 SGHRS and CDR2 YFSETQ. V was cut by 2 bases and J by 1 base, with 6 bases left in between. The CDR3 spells CASSLQSNTEAFF. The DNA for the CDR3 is TGCGCCAGCAGCTTACAGTCGAACACTGAAGCTTTCTTT.

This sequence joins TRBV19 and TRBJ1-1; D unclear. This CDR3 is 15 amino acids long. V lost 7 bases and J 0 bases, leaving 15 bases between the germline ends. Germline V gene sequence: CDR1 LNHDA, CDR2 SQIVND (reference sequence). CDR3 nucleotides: TGTGCCAGTACCCCCACCGCGAGGGTGAACACTGAAGCTTTCTTT. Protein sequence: CASTPTARVNTEAFF.

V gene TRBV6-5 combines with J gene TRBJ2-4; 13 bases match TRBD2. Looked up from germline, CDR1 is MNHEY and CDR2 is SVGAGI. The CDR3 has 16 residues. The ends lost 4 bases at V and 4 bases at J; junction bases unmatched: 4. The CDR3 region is CASSLILAGGKNIQYF. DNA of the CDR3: TGTGCCAGCAGTTTAATACTAGCGGGGGGGAAAAACATTCAGTACTTC.

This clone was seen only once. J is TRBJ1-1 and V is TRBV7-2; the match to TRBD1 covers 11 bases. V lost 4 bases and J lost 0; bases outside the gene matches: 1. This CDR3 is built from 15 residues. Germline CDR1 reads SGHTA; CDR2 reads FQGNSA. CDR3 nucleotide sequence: TGTGCCAGCAGCTGGGACAGGGGGATGAACACTGAAGCTTTCTTT. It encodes CASSWDRGMNTEAFF.

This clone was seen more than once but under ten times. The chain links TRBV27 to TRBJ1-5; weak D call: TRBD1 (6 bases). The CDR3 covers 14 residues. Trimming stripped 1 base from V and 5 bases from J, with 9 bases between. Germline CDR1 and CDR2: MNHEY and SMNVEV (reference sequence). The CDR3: CASSLWAGDQPQHF. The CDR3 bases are TGTGCCAGCAGTTTATGGGCAGGGGATCAGCCCCAGCATTTT.

The CDR3 sequence is CASSHGLAGGSTDTQYF. In nucleotides, the CDR3 is TGTGCCAGCAGCCACGGATTAGCGGGGGGGAGCACAGATACGCAGTATTTT. The chain has TRBV3-1 (or the pseudogene TRBV3-2) and TRBJ2-3, with 11 bases lining up with TRBD2. Unmatched junction bases numbered 5, after V lost 3 bases and J lost 0 bases. The CDR3 loop spans 17 amino acids. Looked up from germline, CDR1 is LGHDT and CDR2 is YNNKEL (reference sequence).